The entry below gives a single T cell receptor beta chain sequence along with its context. Its antigen is currently unknown. J lost 7 bases, V lost 3 bases, and 5 bases had no gene match. The CDR3 spans 15 residues. Germline V gene sequence: CDR1 SGHRS, CDR2 YFSETQ. Sequenced by immunoSEQ multiplex PCR; TCRdb stores in-frame clones only, minus some. There are more than 11,000 clones in the sample; under 90% occur only once, and about 6.5% lies in the top ten. The data derive from a study of T cell repertoires in ileal Crohn's disease. Study-wide findings and caveats: Active smokers at surgery had more clonal expansions than non-smokers. High-frequency clones were more common in sorted CD8 than CD4 cells.

Sequenced: ileal tissue. The chain uses TRBV5-1 and TRBJ1-4, with 11 bases identical to TRBD1. The origin of this receptor is an adult with Crohn's disease. Written as DNA, the CDR3 is TGCGCCAGCAGCTGGGTCGGGACAGGGGGTGAAAAACTGTTTTTT. Amino acid sequence: CASSWVGTGGEKLFF. Variable domain in full (rest from reference TRBV5-1 and TRBJ1-4): KAGVTQTPRYLIKTRGQQVTLSCSPISGHRSVSWYQQTPGQGLQFLFEYFSETQRNKGNFPGRFSGRQFSNSRSEMNVSTLELGDSALYLCASSWVGTGGEKLFFGSGTQLSVL.